This T cell receptor (beta chain) stems from a study of blood T cell repertoires in COVID-19. Study as a whole: Both acute and convalescent COVID-19 samples were obtained from the United States, Italy and Spain. T cells, B-cell-depleted T cells, or PBMCs supplied cDNA or gDNA.

Study processing details: How many nucleated cells were present was estimated from reference gene primer amplification. The method was immunoSEQ multiplex PCR; TCRdb's version includes in-frame clones alone and lacks a portion of them. Clone size and the V and J calls come from that table; the DNA yielded D and trimming. The sample shows 75,000 to 95,000 clones, more than 85% of them seen only once. The CDR3 totals 11 residues. Trimming pared 8 bases from V and 5 bases from J, leaving 12 bases between. Germline V CDR1 and CDR2: DFQATT, SNEGSKA (reference sequence). The receptor's source is a man in his fifties or sixties with acute or convalescent COVID-19. This rearrangement joins TRBV20-1 to TRBJ1-1; D uncertain. Sample: peripheral blood. The CDR3 bases are TGCAGTTATATACCGGGGACTGAAGCTTTCTTT. Protein sequence: CSYIPGTEAFF.